This entry lists 14 T cell receptor beta chains sequenced from one sample in a study of CXCR3-negative and CXCR3-positive naive CD8 T cells (dated by TCRdb to the late 2010s). Findings and caveats that apply to the study as a whole: TRB CDR3s from CXCR3-positive naive cells showed higher hydrophobicity (lower Kidera factor 4), lower energy, and higher strength and volume indices than CXCR3-negative naive cells.

The run used a NextSeq 550. The Human TCR Profiling Kit (MiLaboratory) was used to prepare UMI-labeled 5' RACE TRB cDNA libraries. After TCRdb reprocessed the reads, each CDR3 protein sequence was kept as one row, without DNA. This sample's table lists tens of thousands of distinct CDR3 sequences. The ten largest make up 0.7% to 1% of the sample. These receptors' targets are unknown. Material for sequencing was naive CXCR3+ CD8+ T cells from blood. What the cell subset or site label conveys for this sample: CD45RO-CCR7+CD27+CD95- naive CD8+ T cells expressing CXCR3 (TNR3+). These receptors all come from a human donor in good health. Some clones in this sample may be carry-over from other donors' samples.

The V and J genes are TRBV25-1 and TRBJ2-6; TCRdb lists TRBD1, though no DNA is available to test this call. CDR1 and CDR2 (germline): MGHDK, SYGVNS. The CDR3 is 15 amino acids. CDR3 in amino acids: CARVPAFSGANVLTF.

The CDR3 reads CASSPGLGYGYTF. The chain employs TRBV28 and TRBJ1-2. Germline assignment: CDR1 MDHEN and CDR2 SYDVKM. This CDR3 has 13 residues.

This sequence joins TRBV6-2 or TRBV6-3 and TRBJ2-2; TCRdb proposes TRBD2, but this gene call is untestable without DNA. Germline CDR1 is MNHEY and CDR2 is SVGEGT. This CDR3 has 16 residues. CDR3 amino acids: CASSDEGGGRTGELFF.

The rearrangement uses TRBV6-1 and TRBJ2-1; absent DNA, TCRdb's TRBD1 call cannot be checked. CDR1 MNHNS and CDR2 SASEGT come from the germline V gene. The CDR3 loop spans 14 amino acids. Here the CDR3 reads CASSEDRGLNEQFF.

V and J are TRBV7-6 and TRBJ1-2. The CDR3 is made up of 13 amino acids. Germline values: CDR1 SGHVS, CDR2 FNYEAQ. This chain's CDR3 is CASSLDGNYGYTF.

J is TRBJ2-7 and V is TRBV7-9; TCRdb selects TRBD2, and the lack of DNA leaves this call unchecked. This CDR3 comprises 17 residues. CDR1 and CDR2 from the germline V gene are SEHNR and FQNEAQ (reference sequence). The CDR3 sequence is CASSLFLGGLGLYEQYF. Full variable domain (outside the CDR3, taken from reference TRBV7-9 and TRBJ2-7): DTGVSQNPRHKITKRGQNVTFRCDPISEHNRLYWYRQTLGQGPEFLTYFQNEAQLEKSRLLSDRFSAERPKGSFSTLEIQRTEQGDSAMYLCASSLFLGGLGLYEQYFGPGTRLTVT.

The chain carries TRBV7-3 and TRBJ2-7; TCRdb names TRBD1, which stays unverified in the absence of DNA. The length of the CDR3 is 14 residues. Germline values: CDR1 SGHTA, CDR2 FQGTGA. This CDR3 is CASSPGTGGIEQYF.

The chain combines TRBV6-5 with TRBJ1-1; the TRBD1 assignment by TCRdb is unverifiable without DNA. The CDR3 is 15 amino acids. Germline CDR1 is MNHEY and CDR2 is SVGAGI. Here the CDR3 reads CASSLNRGSNTEAFF.

The J gene is TRBJ2-3, the V gene TRBV12-3 or TRBV12-4; checking the TCRdb D call of TRBD1 is not possible without DNA. The CDR3 totals 14 residues. This CDR3 is CASRGGLSTDTQYF.

The chain couples TRBV7-3 to TRBJ2-3; TCRdb outputs TRBD1, but without DNA this stays unchecked. This CDR3 region has 16 residues. The germline gives CDR1 SGHTA, CDR2 FQGTGA. The CDR3 sequence is CASSIGQGRRADTQYF.

The chain is built from TRBV28 and TRBJ1-1; without DNA, the TCRdb call of TRBD1 cannot be checked. Germline V lookup: CDR1 MDHEN, CDR2 SYDVKM. The CDR3 length is 11 residues. The CDR3 protein is CANLGGTEAFF.

This sequence joins TRBV12-3 or TRBV12-4 and TRBJ2-5; TCRdb names TRBD1, which stays unverified in the absence of DNA. CDR3 length: 13 amino acids. The CDR3 here is CASSEGARETQYF.

The rearrangement joins TRBV4-3 to TRBJ2-1. The CDR3 has 16 amino acids. The V gene's germline CDR1 is LGHNA and CDR2 YSLEER. CDR3 protein: CASSPIQGGSYNEQFF.

The genes are TRBV9 and TRBJ2-1. CDR3 length equals 14 residues. CDR1 and CDR2 from the germline V gene are SGDLS and YYNGEE. CDR3 loop: CASSVAGSYNEQFF.